The 11 T cell receptor beta chains given below trace back to one sample, sequenced in a study of response to subunit inactivated influenza vaccine. TCRdb reprocessed the RT-PCR reads via MiXCR and lists one record per CDR3 protein. Among 150,000 to 200,000 distinct CDR3 sequences, under 13% were seen once, and the ten largest hold approximately 13%. This sample comprised non-naive T cells sorted from PBMCs, obtained 45 days after vaccination. The receptor source for this set is a man in his forties or fifties who received an inactivated influenza vaccine.

The chain carries TRBV7-9 and TRBJ2-1, with D perhaps TRBD2 (5 bases). The V gene lost 4 bases and the J gene lost 5 bases, with 15 bases spanning the gap. The CDR3 covers 15 residues. Germline V gene sequence: CDR1 SEHNR, CDR2 FQNEAQ (reference sequence). CDR3 region: CASSYGILMNNEQFF. For the CDR3, the DNA is TGTGCCAGCAGCTACGGGATTCTGATGAACAATGAGCAGTTCTTC.

The rearrangement links TRBV12-3 or TRBV12-4 to TRBJ2-5, with D maybe TRBD1 (6 bases). The CDR3 loop spans 13 amino acids. The ends were cut back, 4 bases at V and 7 bases at J, with 13 bases in the middle. CDR3 DNA: TGTGCCAGCAGTTACCGGGACATAGGGACCCAGTACTTC. It codes for CASSYRDIGTQYF.

This clonotype has only a few counts. The chain uses TRBV7-2 and TRBJ2-7; a possible D gene is TRBD2 (6 bases). V dropped 7 bases and J dropped 2 bases, with 12 bases sitting between them. CDR1 is SGHTA, CDR2 FQGNSA, per germline. This CDR3 spans 13 amino acids. In DNA, the CDR3 is TGTGCCAGCACCGTCGCGGGGCCCTACGAGCAGTACTTC. Translation: CASTVAGPYEQYF.

V gene TRBV28 combines with J gene TRBJ2-3; D is unclear. V shed 2 bases and J shed 4 bases, with 13 bases lying between them. Per germline, CDR1 MDHEN and CDR2 SYDVKM. The CDR3 has 15 residues. CDR3 nucleotide sequence: TGTGCCAGCAGTTTACAATTAGGGTTGTCAGATACGCAGTATTTT. Translation gives CASSLQLGLSDTQYF.

This chain uses TRBV4-3 with TRBJ2-1; 7 nucleotides align to TRBD2. In germline, CDR1 is LGHNA, CDR2 YSLEER. V dropped 0 bases and J dropped 2; count of bases not matched to a gene: 7. CDR3 length: 17 amino acids. CDR3 in amino acids: CASSQDLASGAYNEQFF. As DNA, the CDR3 is TGCGCCAGCAGCCAAGATTTGGCCAGCGGGGCCTACAATGAGCAGTTCTTC.

This clonotype was seen many times. The chain carries TRBV6-6 and TRBJ1-2; D gene uncertain. This CDR3 is built from 11 residues. The germline CDR1 and CDR2 sequences are MNHNY and SVGAGI (reference sequence). Trimming removed 5 bases at V and 5 bases at J, with 6 bases between. The CDR3 DNA reads TGTGCCAGCAGTCTGGGGTATGGCTACACCTTC. Its protein product is CASSLGYGYTF.

The chain recombines TRBV7-2 with TRBJ2-3; TRBD2 matches at 9 bases. Germline V gene sequence: CDR1 SGHTA, CDR2 FQGNSA. The V and J ends lost 5 bases and 3 bases, in that order; junction bases with no gene match: 9. This CDR3 is 16 amino acids long. This CDR3 is CASSLLGLALTDTQYF. The CDR3 nucleotides read TGTGCCAGCAGCCTACTCGGACTAGCGTTGACAGATACGCAGTATTTT.

This clonotype occurred a few times. The chain recombines TRBV6-5 with TRBJ2-3; 11 nucleotides align to TRBD2. Germline V CDR1 and CDR2: MNHEY, SVGAGI. V lost 3 bases, J lost 4 bases, and 9 bases stayed unmatched. This CDR3 contains 17 residues. This chain's CDR3 is CASSYHRLAGTADTQYF. For the CDR3, the DNA is TGTGCCAGCAGTTATCACAGACTAGCGGGAACGGCAGATACGCAGTATTTT.

This clonotype has at least ten counts. The V and J genes are TRBV6-2 or TRBV6-3 and TRBJ2-7; possible D gene TRBD1, 6 bases. The V and J ends lost 7 bases and 6 bases respectively, with 31 bases between them. The CDR3 consists of 18 residues. Germline-derived CDR1 and CDR2 are MNHEY and SVGEGT. CDR3 sequence: CASTQPLGIRGISSEQYF. CDR3 coding DNA: TGTGCCAGCACCCAACCCCTGGGAATTAGGGGGATATCATCCGAGCAGTACTTC.

A few counts support this clonotype. V and J are TRBV6-2 or TRBV6-3 and TRBJ1-1, with 7 positions matching TRBD1. J gave up 0 bases and V 8 bases, and 6 bases lay outside the gene matches. This CDR3 contains 14 residues. Germline lookup yields CDR1 MNHEY and CDR2 SVGEGT. The DNA of the CDR3 is TGTGCCAGCGGTAAAGGACAGGTGAACACTGAAGCTTTCTTT. Its translation: CASGKGQVNTEAFF.

This clonotype was counted at least ten times. The rearrangement uses TRBV5-1 and TRBJ2-1, with a tentative D call TRBD1 (6 bases). V was shortened by 4 bases and J by 0 bases, with 14 bases between the two germline ends. From germline, CDR1 is SGHRS and CDR2 YFSETQ. The CDR3 extends over 16 amino acids. CDR3 sequence: CASSLTGTTSYNEQFF. CDR3 sequence (DNA): TGCGCCAGCAGCCTTACCGGGACAACCTCCTACAATGAGCAGTTCTTC.